This passage covers 11 T cell receptor beta chains from one sample sequenced in a study of blood T cell repertoires in COVID-19. Profiled with immunoSEQ multiplex PCR; TCRdb holds only in-frame clones, not every one. The table has some 150,000 clones, 87% seen once. The sample taken for sequencing was peripheral blood. The source of these receptors is a woman in her fifties or sixties with acute or convalescent COVID-19.

The chain joins TRBV6-1 to TRBJ1-5; 8 bases line up with TRBD1. Germline V gene data show CDR1 as MNHNS and CDR2 as SASEGT. V shed 3 bases and J 4 bases; nucleotides not matched to a gene: 2. The length of the CDR3 is 14 residues. The CDR3 DNA is TGTGCCAGCAGTGATAACAGGGGGAATCAGCCCCAGCATTTT. Its translation is CASSDNRGNQPQHF.

The genes are TRBV19 and TRBJ1-6; TRBD1 matches 7 bases. The germline V gene has CDR1 LNHDA and CDR2 SQIVND (reference sequence). J lost 2 bases, V lost 3 bases, and 4 bases had no gene match. The CDR3 sequence is 16 residues long. CDR3 sequence: CASSMEGATYNSPLHF. CDR3 DNA sequence: TGTGCCAGTAGTATGGAGGGGGCGACCTATAATTCACCCCTCCACTTT.

The chain recombines TRBV24-1 with TRBJ1-2, with 9 nucleotides matching TRBD1. This CDR3 comprises 16 residues. Trimming at V came to 4 bases and at J to 4 bases, leaving 9 bases not matched to a gene. Looked up from germline, CDR1 is KGHDR and CDR2 is SFDVKD. The CDR3 here is CATSESDRGLSYGYTF. The CDR3 DNA sequence: TGTGCCACCAGTGAATCCGACAGGGGGTTAAGCTATGGCTACACCTTC.

J is TRBJ2-2 and V is TRBV2; 14 nucleotides line up with TRBD2. The ends lost 8 bases at V and 8 bases at J; junction bases unmatched: 4. The CDR3 is made up of 14 amino acids. The germline V gene has CDR1 SNHLY and CDR2 FYNNEI. CDR3 sequence (DNA): TGTGCCAGCGGGGGGACTAGCGGGAGAGGGGAGCTGTTTTTT. Its translation is CASGGTSGRGELFF.

This chain uses TRBV18 with TRBJ1-6; no definite D call. Per germline, CDR1 KGHSH and CDR2 LQKENI. Deletions cut 6 bases from V and 0 bases from J, with 15 bases between. CDR3 length equals 17 residues. CDR3 loop: CASSPVPPSSYNSPLHF. CDR3 sequence (DNA): TGTGCCAGCTCCCCCGTTCCGCCGAGCTCCTATAATTCACCCCTCCACTTT.

DNA of the CDR3: TGTGCCAGCTCACCCGGACAGGCTCTCTCTGGAAACACCATATATTTT. Translated: CASSPGQALSGNTIYF. This sequence joins TRBV18 and TRBJ1-3; 7 nucleotides agree with TRBD1. Trimming cost V 3 bases and J 0 bases; bases outside gene matches: 5. The germline V gene has CDR1 KGHSH and CDR2 LQKENI. This CDR3 contains 16 residues. The complete variable domain, with remaining parts taken from reference TRBV18 and TRBJ1-3, reads NAGVMQNPRHLVRRRGQEARLRCSPMKGHSHVYWYRQLPEEGLKFMVYLQKENIIDESGMPKERFSAEFPKEGPSILRIQQVVRGDSAAYFCASSPGQALSGNTIYFGEGSWLTVV.

J is TRBJ2-7 and V is TRBV27, with 7 bases aligning to TRBD2. CDR3 length: 14 residues. CDR1 and CDR2 (germline): MNHEY, SMNVEV (reference sequence). V was pared by 3 bases and J by 1 base, with 3 bases of the junction left unmatched. In nucleotides, the CDR3 is TGTGCCAGCAGTTTTGTCGGGAGGTCCTACGAGCAGTACTTC. Amino acid sequence: CASSFVGRSYEQYF.

The J gene is TRBJ1-1, the V gene TRBV11-3, with D possibly TRBD1 on 5 matching bases. Germline CDR1 SGHNT, CDR2 YENEEA. V lost 4 bases to trimming and J lost 1 base, with 16 bases between them. The CDR3 extends over 16 amino acids. This CDR3 is CASSSQGAQGNTEAFF. Here the CDR3 DNA reads TGTGCCAGCAGCTCCCAAGGGGCCCAAGGGAACACTGAAGCTTTCTTT.

This chain connects TRBV19 to TRBJ1-5, with D perhaps TRBD1 (5 bases). Germline CDR1 is LNHDA and CDR2 is SQIVND (reference sequence). V gave up 4 bases and J gave up 4 bases, with 14 bases separating them. There are 15 residues in the CDR3. The CDR3 bases are TGTGCCAGTAGTACCTCGGACCCAGGGAATCAGCCCCAGCATTTT. Its translation: CASSTSDPGNQPQHF.

The chain joins TRBV19 to TRBJ1-2; weak D call: TRBD1 (6 bases). Germline lookup yields CDR1 LNHDA and CDR2 SQIVND (reference sequence). V shed 4 bases and J shed 4 bases, with 7 bases lying between them. The CDR3 totals 12 residues. The CDR3, as DNA: TGTGCCAGTAGTAACAGGGCCTATGGCTACACCTTC. Its translation: CASSNRAYGYTF.

The J gene is TRBJ2-5, the V gene TRBV6-2 or TRBV6-3; D is possibly TRBD2 (6 bases). The CDR3 is 14 residues long. Germline loops: CDR1 MNHEY, CDR2 SVGEGT. Between the trimmed V and J ends, which lost 2 bases and 4 bases, there was a span of 11 bases. This chain's CDR3 is CASSYLRGGETQYF. The CDR3 DNA reads as TGTGCCAGCAGTTACCTTCGGGGAGGAGAGACCCAGTACTTC.